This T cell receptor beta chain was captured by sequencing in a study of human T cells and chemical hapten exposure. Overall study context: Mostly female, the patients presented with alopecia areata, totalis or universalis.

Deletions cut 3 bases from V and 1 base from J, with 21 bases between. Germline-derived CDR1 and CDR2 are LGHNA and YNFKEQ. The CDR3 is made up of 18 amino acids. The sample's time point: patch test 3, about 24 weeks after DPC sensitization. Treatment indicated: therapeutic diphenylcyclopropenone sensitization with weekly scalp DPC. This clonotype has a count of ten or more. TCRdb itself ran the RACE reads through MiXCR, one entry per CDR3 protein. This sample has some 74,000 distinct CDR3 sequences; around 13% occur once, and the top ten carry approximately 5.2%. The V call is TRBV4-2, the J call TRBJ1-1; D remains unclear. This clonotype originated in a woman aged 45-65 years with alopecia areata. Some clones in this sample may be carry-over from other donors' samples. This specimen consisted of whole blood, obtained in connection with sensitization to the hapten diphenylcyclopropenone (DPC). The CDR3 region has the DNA TGTGCCAGCAGCCACAAACAAGGGCCTAGCATATCGAACACTGAAGCTTTCTTT. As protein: CASSHKQGPSISNTEAFF.